These 31 T cell receptor beta chains were all obtained from the same sample, sequenced in a study of T cells in localized non-small cell lung cancer. TCRdb's copy holds only in-frame clones and misses some; the assay was immunoSEQ multiplex PCR. The sample records around 83,000 clones, over 70% being singletons. The starting material was PBMCs, obtained before any cancer treatment. These receptors came from a man aged 35-69 years with stage II squamous cell lung carcinoma.

The chain couples TRBV30 to TRBJ2-7, with 12 bases that match TRBD2. J gave up 0 bases and V 7 bases, and 4 bases lay outside the gene matches. This CDR3 has 14 residues. CDR1 is GTSNPN, CDR2 SVGIG, per germline (reference sequence). In nucleotides, the CDR3 is TGTGCCTACGAACTAGCGGGAGGCTCCTACGAGCAGTACTTC. It translates to CAYELAGGSYEQYF.

This clone is medium-sized. J is TRBJ2-7 and V is TRBV27, with D unresolved. This CDR3 is 13 amino acids long. Germline V lookup: CDR1 MNHEY, CDR2 SMNVEV (reference sequence). V was cut by 2 bases and J by 1 base, with 6 bases left in between. The CDR3 loop reads CASSLGWSYEQYF. Here the CDR3 DNA reads TGTGCCAGCAGTTTAGGCTGGTCCTACGAGCAGTACTTC.

Note on this clone: This clone may be a read error of a much larger clone one base away. Different DNA sequences within this sample yield the same CDR3. This chain joins TRBV7-2 and TRBJ1-2; no firm D call. Germline lookup yields CDR1 SGHTA and CDR2 FQGNSA. The CDR3 is made up of 15 amino acids. The CDR3 protein is CASSLARRSSYGYTF. As DNA, the CDR3 is TGTGCCAGCAGCTTAGCGAGGAGGTCTTCCTATGGCTACACCTTT. Full variable domain (missing parts from reference TRBV7-2 and TRBJ1-2): GAGVSQSPSNKVTEKGKDVELRCDPISGHTALYWYRQSLGQGLEFLIYFQGNSAPDKSGLPSDRFSAERTGGSVSTLTIQRTQQEDSAVYLCASSLARRSSYGYTFGSGTRLTVV.

The chain employs TRBV18 and TRBJ1-6; 7 bases map to TRBD1. CDR1 and CDR2 (germline): KGHSH, LQKENI. Trimming cost V 5 bases and J 7 bases; bases outside gene matches: 8. CDR3 length equals 15 residues. CDR3 in amino acids: CASSEDRNPNSPLHF. In DNA, the CDR3 is TGTGCCAGCTCAGAGGACAGGAACCCCAATTCACCCCTCCACTTT. The variable domain in full, with the rest retrieved from reference TRBV18 and TRBJ1-6, is NAGVMQNPRHLVRRRGQEARLRCSPMKGHSHVYWYRQLPEEGLKFMVYLQKENIIDESGMPKERFSAEFPKEGPSILRIQQVVRGDSAAYFCASSEDRNPNSPLHFGNGTRLTVT.

This rearrangement joins TRBV29-1 to TRBJ2-7, with D hard to call. This CDR3 region has 13 residues. Germline loops: CDR1 SQVTM, CDR2 ANQGSEA. Trimming removed 2 bases at V and 4 bases at J, with 12 bases between. The CDR3 spells CSVELGIPYEQYF. The DNA for the CDR3 is TGCAGCGTTGAATTAGGGATACCGTACGAGCAGTACTTC.

The chain combines TRBV9 with TRBJ2-1; D remains unclear. Trimming stripped 4 bases from V and 9 bases from J, with 20 bases between. CDR3 length: 15 residues. The germline V gene encodes CDR1 SGDLS and CDR2 YYNGEE. As DNA, the CDR3 is TGTGCCAGCAGCCCGTTGGGCCGGCCGTCGACTGAGCAGTTCTTC. Its protein product is CASSPLGRPSTEQFF.

This clone has more than one count but fewer than ten. CDR3 bases: TGTGCCAGCAGAGAGCGGGAGGGCATGAATGAGCAGTTCTTC. Translation: CASREREGMNEQFF. V gene TRBV5-4 combines with J gene TRBJ2-1; TRBD2 aligns across 10 bases. Trimming took 5 bases from V and 7 from J; bases not matched to a gene: 6. The CDR3 loop spans 14 amino acids. Germline CDR1 is SGHNT and CDR2 is YYREEE (reference sequence).

The CDR3 DNA sequence: TGTGCCAGCAGTGACCGAGCAGGGGGCTTTCGTGAAGCTTTCTTT. Translation: CASSDRAGGFREAFF. The J gene is TRBJ1-1, the V gene TRBV2; 8 bases fit TRBD1. In germline, CDR1 is SNHLY, CDR2 FYNNEI. The length of the CDR3 is 15 residues. V was pared by 3 bases and J by 7 bases, with 10 bases of the junction left unmatched.

This clone was seen more than once but under ten times. The chain combines TRBV13 with TRBJ1-1, with D unclear. The V gene lost 5 bases and the J gene lost 4 bases, with 14 bases spanning the gap. Germline V gene data show CDR1 as PRHDT and CDR2 as FYEKMQ (reference sequence). CDR3 length equals 14 residues. CDR3 nucleotides: TGTGCCAGCAGCACTCAAACAATCCGCACTGAAGCTTTCTTT. This translates into CASSTQTIRTEAFF. The whole variable domain, remainder taken from reference TRBV13 and TRBJ1-1, is AAGVIQSPRHLIKEKRETATLKCYPIPRHDTVYWYQQGPGQDPQFLISFYEKMQSDKGSIPDRFSAQQFSDYHSELNMSSLELGDSALYFCASSTQTIRTEAFFGQGTRLTVV.

The chain joins TRBV4-1 to TRBJ2-2; D is possibly TRBD2 (6 bases). This CDR3 comprises 16 residues. Trimming took off 0 bases at V and 3 bases at J, with 11 bases between the two ends. Germline V lookup: CDR1 MGHRA, CDR2 YSYEKL. DNA for the CDR3: TGCGCCAGCAGCCAAGATACCAGGGAGGACACCGGGGAGCTGTTTTTT. Amino acid sequence: CASSQDTREDTGELFF.

The chain joins TRBV30 to TRBJ2-2, with D hard to call. The germline CDR1 and CDR2 sequences are GTSNPN and SVGIG (reference sequence). V shed 0 bases and J shed 4 bases, with 6 bases lying between them. The CDR3 is 13 residues long. The CDR3 DNA sequence: TGTGCCTGGAGTGTATTAGGCACCGGGGAGCTGTTTTTT. Amino acid sequence: CAWSVLGTGELFF.

The CDR3 DNA reads TGTGCCAGCAGCGTCTCGGACGGCGTCTATGGCTACACCTTC. Translating gives CASSVSDGVYGYTF. The chain employs TRBV7-9 and TRBJ1-2; D gene uncertain. This CDR3 has 14 residues. V was clipped by 5 bases and J by 4 bases, with 14 bases between them. CDR1 and CDR2 from the germline V gene are SEHNR and FQNEAQ (reference sequence).

This clone turned up a few times. The chain carries TRBV14 and TRBJ2-5; D uncertain. The germline gives CDR1 SGHDN, CDR2 FVKESK. The CDR3 has 11 residues. V lost 3 bases and J 7 bases, leaving 6 bases between the germline ends. CDR3 DNA sequence: TGTGCCAGCAGCCAGTCAGGGACCCAGTACTTC. It yields the protein CASSQSGTQYF.

This clone appeared once. The J gene is TRBJ2-6, the V gene TRBV6-6; 7 bases match TRBD1. Trimming cost V 8 bases and J 1 base; bases outside gene matches: 2. The CDR3 has 14 amino acids. Germline V gene data show CDR1 as MNHNY and CDR2 as SVGAGI (reference sequence). CDR3: CASAQGSGANVLTF. The CDR3 region has the DNA TGTGCCAGCGCACAGGGGTCTGGGGCCAACGTCCTGACTTTC.

By frequency in the sample, this clone is medium-sized. The J gene is TRBJ2-2, the V gene TRBV7-9, with TRBD2 matching over 7 bases. The J segment lost 9 bases and the V segment lost 3 bases, leaving 4 bases of the junction unmatched. The CDR3 covers 13 residues. The V gene's germline CDR1 is SEHNR and CDR2 FQNEAQ (reference sequence). The chain's CDR3 is CASSFREVRELFF. The DNA of the CDR3 is TGTGCCAGCAGCTTCCGGGAGGTCCGGGAGCTGTTTTTT.

The chain combines TRBV9 with TRBJ2-3; 16 nucleotides align to TRBD2. Germline-derived CDR1 and CDR2 are SGDLS and YYNGEE. The CDR3 spans 18 residues. V lost 4 bases to trimming and J lost 4 bases; unmatched junction nucleotides: 9. The CDR3 is CASSTGLAGGPGADTQYF. CDR3 bases: TGTGCCAGCAGCACGGGACTAGCGGGAGGGCCTGGGGCAGATACGCAGTATTTT.

With respect to this clone: The identical CDR3 is also encoded by other nucleotide sequences in the sample. This rearrangement joins TRBV6-1 to TRBJ2-3; D uncertain. The CDR3 length is 13 residues. Germline CDR1 MNHNS, CDR2 SASEGT. V was shortened by 1 base and J by 4 bases, with 6 bases between the two germline ends. The CDR3: CASSEGTPDTQYF. In DNA form, the CDR3 reads TGTGCCAGCAGTGAAGGCACCCCAGATACGCAGTATTTT.

J is TRBJ1-5 and V is TRBV10-1; TRBD1 agrees at 11 bases. The CDR3 consists of 20 residues. The ends lost 8 bases at V and 3 bases at J; junction bases unmatched: 21. Germline CDR1 and CDR2: WNHNN and SYGVQD (reference sequence). CDR3 coding DNA: TGCGCCAGCGTCTTTTCCGTCGGGGACAGGGGGTTAATCAACAATCAGCCCCAGCATTTT. Translating it yields CASVFSVGDRGLINNQPQHF.

The V call is TRBV10-3, the J call TRBJ2-5, with 13 bases lining up with TRBD2. V trimming: 2 bases; J trimming: 0 bases; junction bases outside the gene matches: 3. The CDR3 has 17 amino acids. Germline V gene sequence: CDR1 ENHRY, CDR2 SYGVKD. The CDR3, as DNA: TGTGCCATCAGTGAGCCCACTAGCGGGAGGGACCAAGAGACCCAGTACTTC. Encoded protein: CAISEPTSGRDQETQYF.

This chain joins TRBV6-5 and TRBJ2-1; the D gene could be TRBD1 or TRBD2 (5 bases each). The CDR3 covers 15 residues. V lost 4 bases, J lost 5 bases, and 15 bases lay in between. Germline values: CDR1 MNHEY, CDR2 SVGAGI. The CDR3 protein is CASSSGTRRNNEQFF. In DNA, the CDR3 is TGTGCCAGCAGTTCCGGGACCCGAAGAAACAATGAGCAGTTCTTC.

The chain uses TRBV6-1 and TRBJ1-5; D is undetermined. Germline V gene sequence: CDR1 MNHNS, CDR2 SASEGT. Trimming removed 2 bases from V and 3 bases from J, with 5 bases in between. This CDR3 region has 13 residues. The DNA for the CDR3 is TGTGCCAGCAGTGAATCCCCCAATCAGCCCCAGCATTTT. Protein sequence: CASSESPNQPQHF.

The chain employs TRBV30 and TRBJ1-1; weak D call: TRBD1 (6 bases). The CDR3 extends over 14 amino acids. V was cut by 2 bases and J by 4 bases, with 14 bases left in between. Germline-derived CDR1 and CDR2 are GTSNPN and SVGIG (reference sequence). CDR3 amino acids: CAWSTTGFGTEAFF. For the CDR3, the DNA is TGTGCCTGGAGTACAACAGGGTTCGGCACTGAAGCTTTCTTT.

The chain uses TRBV4-2 and TRBJ1-5; weak D call: TRBD1 (5 bases). The length of the CDR3 is 15 residues. Germline CDR1 reads LGHNA; CDR2 reads YNFKEQ. Trimming took 0 bases from V and 11 from J, leaving 17 bases between them. CDR3 residues: CASSQDGAAGGAQHF. CDR3 coding DNA: TGTGCCAGCAGCCAAGATGGAGCAGCCGGAGGGGCCCAGCATTTT.

V and J are TRBV15 and TRBJ1-4; no firm D call. This CDR3 has 13 residues. Germline V lookup: CDR1 LNHNV, CDR2 YYDKDF (reference sequence). Trimming pared 1 base from V and 6 bases from J, leaving 6 bases between. CDR3 sequence: CATSRGEDEKLFF. CDR3 DNA: TGTGCCACCAGCAGAGGGGAGGATGAAAAACTGTTTTTT.

The genes are TRBV5-8 and TRBJ2-1, with D maybe TRBD2 (5 bases). With 0 bases removed from V and 0 bases from J, the gap between germline ends came to 16 bases. Germline CDR1 and CDR2: SGHTS and YDEGEE. The CDR3 runs 18 residues. This CDR3 is CASSLAGDSISSYNEQFF. The CDR3 DNA follows: TGTGCCAGCAGCTTGGCCGGGGATTCGATAAGCTCCTACAATGAGCAGTTCTTC.

The chain joins TRBV7-9 to TRBJ1-2, with a weak D call TRBD1 (6 bases). CDR1 and CDR2 (germline): SEHNR, FQNEAQ (reference sequence). This CDR3 region has 13 residues. V lost 7 bases to trimming and J lost 3 bases, with 12 bases between them. CDR3 in DNA: TGTGCCAGCACCCCCGGACAGCACTATGGCTACACCTTC. It yields the protein CASTPGQHYGYTF.

The chain employs TRBV7-2 and TRBJ1-1; TRBD1 might be the D (5 bases). Trimming shortened V by 5 bases and J by 7 bases, and 17 bases separated the two germline ends. Germline lookup yields CDR1 SGHTA and CDR2 FQGNSA. The CDR3 sequence is 14 residues long. CDR3 nucleotides: TGTGCCAGCAGCCGATACGGGACGGATATTGAAGCTTTCTTT. Translation gives CASSRYGTDIEAFF. Supplemented by reference TRBV7-2 and TRBJ1-1, the full variable domain reads GAGVSQSPSNKVTEKGKDVELRCDPISGHTALYWYRQSLGQGLEFLIYFQGNSAPDKSGLPSDRFSAERTGGSVSTLTIQRTQQEDSAVYLCASSRYGTDIEAFFGQGTRLTVV.

The chain is built from TRBV6-4 and TRBJ2-1; TRBD1 might be the D (6 bases). The CDR3 runs to 14 residues. Per the germline V gene, CDR1 is MRHNA and CDR2 is SNTAGT. V gave up 9 bases and J gave up 8 bases, with 20 bases separating them. CDR3: CARPRTVAGDEQFF. Written as DNA, the CDR3 is TGTGCCAGACCCAGGACAGTCGCAGGGGATGAGCAGTTCTTC.

The chain joins TRBV6-1 to TRBJ1-1, with unresolved D. This CDR3 is built from 13 residues. The V end lost 2 bases, the J end lost 7 bases, and 11 bases lay between the germline ends. Germline assignment: CDR1 MNHNS and CDR2 SASEGT. DNA of the CDR3: TGTGCCAGCAGTGAATCCGGGGTAGGTGAAGCTTTCTTT. This gives the protein CASSESGVGEAFF.

The J gene is TRBJ2-6, the V gene TRBV29-1; D call uncertain. V was cut by 2 bases and J by 0 bases, with 11 bases left in between. The CDR3 contains 16 residues. Germline-derived CDR1 and CDR2 are SQVTM and ANQGSEA. The CDR3 protein is CSVELPANSGANVLTF. In DNA form, the CDR3 reads TGCAGCGTTGAATTGCCAGCGAACTCTGGGGCCAACGTCCTGACTTTC. Full variable domain (outside the CDR3, taken from reference TRBV29-1 and TRBJ2-6): SAVISQKPSRDICQRGTSLTIQCQVDSQVTMMFWYRQQPGQSLTLIATANQGSEATYESGFVIDKFPISRPNLTFSTLTVSNMSPEDSSIYLCSVELPANSGANVLTFGAGSRLTVL.

The chain uses TRBV29-1 and TRBJ2-7, with D possibly matching TRBD2 (5 bases). Germline CDR1 reads SQVTM; CDR2 reads ANQGSEA. The ends were cut back, 6 bases at V and 6 bases at J, with 21 bases in the middle. The CDR3 is 14 amino acids. CDR3 coding DNA: TGCAGCGTCGTTCCTTATACTTCGGCGGGCGAGCAGTACTTC. Amino acids: CSVVPYTSAGEQYF.